Below are 10 T cell receptor beta chains sequenced from a single sample in a study of patients and donors after allogeneic stem cell transplantation. TCRdb re-called the RT-PCR reads with MiXCR, one entry per CDR3 protein. The sample has hundreds of thousands of distinct CDR3 sequences; 13% to 15% are singletons. Material: blood, either unsorted or a sorted T cell fraction (not recorded which). The receptors come from a human donor who was either an allogeneic HSCT recipient or a stem cell or donor lymphocyte infusion donor (not recorded which). It is not recorded whose cells these are; they may come from a transplant donor.

A few counts support this clonotype. This chain connects TRBV5-6 to TRBJ1-1; D unclear. Trimming removed 3 bases from V and 2 bases from J, with 11 bases in between. The CDR3 totals 14 residues. Germline V gives CDR1 SGHDT, CDR2 YYEEEE. As DNA, the CDR3 is TGTGCCAGCAGCTCGGTAACAAGTAACACTGAAGCTTTCTTT. Translated: CASSSVTSNTEAFF.

As regards this clonotype: With a much larger clone just one base away, this may be a read error. The chain joins TRBV2 to TRBJ1-2; D uncertain. The CDR3 sequence is 12 residues long. The V gene lost 1 base and the J gene lost 14 bases, with 14 bases spanning the gap. The germline CDR1 and CDR2 sequences are SNHLY and FYNNEI. CDR3 DNA: TGTGCCAGCAGTGAAGTCCAACCTGATGGGACCTTC. It translates to CASSEVQPDGTF.

This chain links TRBV27 with TRBJ2-3; 11 bases match TRBD2. This CDR3 has 15 amino acids. V lost 7 bases and J lost 1; bases outside the gene matches: 4. Germline loops: CDR1 MNHEY, CDR2 SMNVEV (reference sequence). CDR3 loop: CASKLTSGGTDTQYF. The DNA for the CDR3 is TGTGCCAGCAAACTGACTAGCGGGGGCACAGATACGCAGTATTTT.

This chain connects TRBV6-1 to TRBJ2-3; 7 nucleotides line up with TRBD2. CDR3 length equals 14 residues. Germline V gene sequence: CDR1 MNHNS, CDR2 SASEGT. Trimming at V came to 8 bases and at J to 1 base, leaving 6 bases not matched to a gene. The CDR3: CASVVGGGTDTQYF. The CDR3 nucleotides read TGTGCCAGCGTTGTGGGGGGGGGCACAGATACGCAGTATTTT.

This sequence joins TRBV7-9 and TRBJ1-1, with unresolved D. Germline CDR1 reads SEHNR; CDR2 reads FQNEAQ (reference sequence). The CDR3 is 14 residues long. V lost 5 bases, J lost 5 bases, and 15 bases lay in between. The CDR3 coding sequence is TGTGCCAGCAGCCGACAAGGGTTTGGGACTGAAGCTTTCTTT. This encodes CASSRQGFGTEAFF.

A few counts support this clonotype. J is TRBJ1-6 and V is TRBV7-8; possibly TRBD1 for D (6 bases). The CDR3 has 14 residues. The ends were cut back, 5 bases at V and 9 bases at J, with 14 bases in the middle. Germline loops: CDR1 SGHVS, CDR2 FQNEAQ. CDR3 sequence (DNA): TGTGCCAGCAGCCACAGGGCGGAGGGTTCACCCCTCCACTTT. The encoded protein is CASSHRAEGSPLHF.

This clonotype was detected a few times. This chain joins TRBV29-1 and TRBJ1-5; a weak D match, TRBD1 (6 bases). This CDR3 is 14 amino acids long. CDR1 and CDR2 (germline): SQVTM, ANQGSEA. Trimming removed 6 bases at V and 0 bases at J, with 12 bases between. The CDR3 loop reads CSVRTVDSNQPQHF. The CDR3 DNA reads as TGCAGCGTACGGACAGTTGATAGCAATCAGCCCCAGCATTTT. Supplemented by reference TRBV29-1 and TRBJ1-5, the full variable domain reads SAVISQKPSRDICQRGTSLTIQCQVDSQVTMMFWYRQQPGQSLTLIATANQGSEATYESGFVIDKFPISRPNLTFSTLTVSNMSPEDSSIYLCSVRTVDSNQPQHFGDGTRLSIL.

This clonotype has more than one count but fewer than ten. CDR3 protein: CASSEFKGPGGEQYF. CDR3 sequence (DNA): TGTGCCAGCAGTGAATTCAAGGGCCCCGGGGGCGAGCAGTACTTC. The chain joins TRBV25-1 to TRBJ2-7, with D possibly being TRBD2 (6 bases). This CDR3 is 15 amino acids long. Germline V lookup: CDR1 MGHDK, CDR2 SYGVNS. Trimming removed 1 base from V and 6 bases from J, with 16 bases in between.

The rearrangement joins TRBV9 to TRBJ2-3, with 7 bases identical to TRBD2. The CDR3 totals 15 residues. The trim removed 0 bases at V and 4 bases at J, leaving 5 bases unmatched. Germline CDR1 is SGDLS and CDR2 is YYNGEE. In nucleotides, the CDR3 is TGTGCCAGCAGCGTAGAAGGTAGCGGGTCAGATACGCAGTATTTT. The encoded protein is CASSVEGSGSDTQYF.

At least ten counts were recorded for this clonotype. The chain uses TRBV3-1 and TRBJ2-3; D gene unclear. Trimming cost V 5 bases and J 3 bases, with 12 bases left between them. There are 14 residues in the CDR3. Germline CDR1 and CDR2: LGHDT and YNNKEL (reference sequence). The CDR3 DNA sequence: TGTGCCAGCAGCACCCGACCTTATACAGATACGCAGTATTTT. Protein: CASSTRPYTDTQYF.